This TCR beta chain was found in a study of T cells in Graves' hyperthyroidism and ophthalmopathy. Across the study: At the time of initial diagnosis and before any treatment, peripheral blood was collected.

Between the trimmed V and J ends, which lost 10 bases and 4 bases, there was a span of 19 bases. Germline values: CDR1 SEHNR, CDR2 FQNEAQ (reference sequence). The CDR3 spans 15 residues. Amplification of TCR beta CDR3 regions used RNA as the template. Using the HTBI primer set, a first-round RT-PCR was run on the TCR CDR3. A single record per CDR3 protein comes from TCRdb applying MiXCR to the multiplex PCR reads. The table includes approximately 350,000 distinct CDR3 sequences, about 16% detected once. Many counts were recorded for this clonotype. The sequence derives from a woman aged 55-70 years with Graves' ophthalmopathy. Specimen: blood. The chain links TRBV7-9 to TRBJ2-2; D is possibly TRBD2 (7 bases). The CDR3 spells CATLWGGASTGELFF. DNA for the CDR3: TGTGCCACCCTATGGGGGGGGGCGAGCACCGGGGAGCTGTTTTTT.